The rows below give T cell receptor beta chains drawn from one sample of a study of T cells after somatic rescue of genetic block. The method was immunoSEQ multiplex PCR; TCRdb's version includes in-frame clones alone and lacks a portion of them. The table records roughly 67,000 clones, less than 95% of them present only once. Sequencing was done on a sample of peripheral blood mononuclear cells (PBMCs). The receptors derive from a man in his forties. Both conserved end residues are part of each CDR3. The order of the fields is clone size, V gene, D gene, J gene, CDR3 protein, CDR3 DNA. D genes are given only for firm matches. Clone size appears in some rows only: once, few, many, or a class for an expanded clone.

abundance: NA
v_gene: TRBV5-6
d_gene: NA
j_gene: TRBJ1-5
CDR3aa: CASSPYRGNQPQHF
CDR3nt: TGTGCCAGCAGCCCGTACAGGGGCAATCAGCCCCAGCATTTT

abundance: NA
v_gene: TRBV19
d_gene: NA
j_gene: TRBJ2-2
CDR3aa: CASSIGFEGSGELFF
CDR3nt: TGTGCCAGTAGTATTGGATTCGAGGGCTCCGGGGAGCTGTTTTTT

abundance: NA
v_gene: TRBV6-1
d_gene: NA
j_gene: TRBJ2-7
CDR3aa: CASSAQGLYEQYF
CDR3nt: TGTGCCAGCAGTGCCCAGGGTCTTTACGAGCAGTACTTC

abundance: NA
v_gene: TRBV27
d_gene: NA
j_gene: TRBJ1-1
CDR3aa: CASSSRGSLNTEAFF
CDR3nt: TGTGCCAGCAGTTCCCGGGGAAGCCTGAACACTGAAGCTTTCTTT

abundance: NA
v_gene: TRBV29-1
d_gene: NA
j_gene: TRBJ2-2
CDR3aa: CSVGDGRTGELFF
CDR3nt: TGCAGCGTCGGGGACGGACGCACCGGGGAGCTGTTTTTT

abundance: NA
v_gene: TRBV2
d_gene: NA
j_gene: TRBJ1-6
CDR3aa: CASSGQGSPLHF
CDR3nt: TGTGCCAGCAGTGGGCAGGGATCACCCCTCCACTTT

abundance: NA
v_gene: TRBV6-1
d_gene: TRBD2
j_gene: TRBJ2-5
CDR3aa: CASSEARTSGGKETQYF
CDR3nt: TGTGCCAGCAGTGAAGCCAGGACTAGCGGGGGTAAAGAGACCCAGTACTTC

abundance: NA
v_gene: TRBV5-6
d_gene: TRBD1
j_gene: TRBJ2-7
CDR3aa: CASSFSGGEQYF
CDR3nt: TGTGCCAGCAGCTTCTCAGGGGGCGAGCAGTACTTC

abundance: NA
v_gene: TRBV2
d_gene: NA
j_gene: TRBJ2-6
CDR3aa: CASSDSLDDASGANVLTF
CDR3nt: TGTGCCAGCAGTGATTCACTGGACGACGCCTCTGGGGCCAACGTCCTGACTTTC

abundance: NA
v_gene: TRBV6-5
d_gene: NA
j_gene: TRBJ2-2
CDR3aa: CASSKDRRTGELFF
CDR3nt: TGTGCCAGCAGTAAGGACCGGAGGACCGGGGAGCTGTTTTTT

abundance: NA
v_gene: TRBV6-1
d_gene: TRBD1
j_gene: TRBJ2-7
CDR3aa: CASSETTGSHEQYF
CDR3nt: TGTGCCAGCAGTGAGACGACAGGGAGCCACGAGCAGTACTTC

abundance: NA
v_gene: TRBV6-6
d_gene: TRBD2
j_gene: TRBJ2-3
CDR3aa: CASSSQTSAGTDTQYF
CDR3nt: TGTGCCAGCAGTTCGCAAACTAGCGCTGGCACAGATACGCAGTATTTT

abundance: NA
v_gene: TRBV30
d_gene: NA
j_gene: TRBJ2-5
CDR3aa: CAARGGLQETQYF
CDR3nt: TGTGCAGCGAGGGGGGGCCTTCAAGAGACCCAGTACTTC

abundance: NA
v_gene: TRBV27
d_gene: TRBD1
j_gene: TRBJ2-2
CDR3aa: CASSHLHPGTGRLGELFF
CDR3nt: TGTGCCAGCAGCCACCTTCACCCGGGGACAGGTCGCCTCGGGGAGCTGTTTTTT

abundance: NA
v_gene: TRBV18
d_gene: TRBD1
j_gene: TRBJ1-2
CDR3aa: CASSPGQGEGYTF
CDR3nt: TGTGCCAGCTCACCCGGACAGGGGGAGGGCTACACCTTC

abundance: NA
v_gene: TRBV14
d_gene: NA
j_gene: TRBJ2-7
CDR3aa: CASSQDYGAYEQYF
CDR3nt: TGTGCCAGCAGCCAAGATTACGGTGCCTACGAGCAGTACTTC

abundance: NA
v_gene: TRBV10-2
d_gene: NA
j_gene: TRBJ1-2
CDR3aa: CASSENGYKLGYTF
CDR3nt: TGCGCCAGCAGTGAGAACGGCTACAAATTGGGCTACACCTTC

abundance: NA
v_gene: TRBV5-4
d_gene: NA
j_gene: TRBJ1-5
CDR3aa: CASSYGGNQPQHF
CDR3nt: TGTGCCAGCAGCTACGGTGGTAATCAGCCCCAGCATTTT

abundance: once
v_gene: TRBV9
d_gene: TRBD2
j_gene: TRBJ2-1
CDR3aa: CASSFRLAGGPDEQFF
CDR3nt: TGTGCCAGCAGCTTCCGACTAGCGGGAGGGCCCGATGAGCAGTTCTTC

abundance: NA
v_gene: TRBV11-3
d_gene: TRBD2
j_gene: TRBJ2-1
CDR3aa: CASSLRTSRYNEQFF
CDR3nt: TGTGCCAGCAGCCTCCGGACTAGCCGTTACAATGAGCAGTTCTTC

abundance: NA
v_gene: TRBV11-3
d_gene: NA
j_gene: TRBJ2-3
CDR3aa: CASSSAEGTQYF
CDR3nt: TGTGCCAGCAGCTCGGCCGAAGGTACGCAGTATTTT

abundance: NA
v_gene: TRBV5-1
d_gene: NA
j_gene: TRBJ1-1
CDR3aa: CASSPLGGRGTEAFF
CDR3nt: TGCGCCAGCAGCCCCCTGGGTGGAAGGGGCACTGAAGCTTTCTTT

abundance: NA
v_gene: TRBV9
d_gene: NA
j_gene: TRBJ2-5
CDR3aa: CASSVSGGGETQYF
CDR3nt: TGTGCCAGCAGCGTTAGCGGTGGGGGAGAGACCCAGTACTTC

abundance: NA
v_gene: TRBV27
d_gene: TRBD1
j_gene: TRBJ2-7
CDR3aa: CASGPWTGLEQYF
CDR3nt: TGTGCCAGTGGGCCGTGGACAGGGCTCGAGCAGTACTTC

abundance: NA
v_gene: TRBV10-3
d_gene: TRBD1
j_gene: TRBJ2-3
CDR3aa: CAISDRGNRVADTQYF
CDR3nt: TGTGCCATCAGCGACAGGGGGAATCGAGTCGCAGATACGCAGTATTTT

abundance: NA
v_gene: TRBV4-1
d_gene: NA
j_gene: TRBJ2-2
CDR3aa: CASSQVHAVGELFF
CDR3nt: TGCGCCAGCAGCCAAGTTCATGCAGTGGGGGAGCTGTTTTTT

abundance: NA
v_gene: TRBV30
d_gene: TRBD1
j_gene: TRBJ2-7
CDR3aa: CAWSQPRTGTHYEQYF
CDR3nt: TGTGCCTGGAGTCAACCGAGGACAGGGACCCACTACGAGCAGTACTTC

abundance: NA
v_gene: TRBV30
d_gene: NA
j_gene: TRBJ2-1
CDR3aa: CAWSVVGDFPSYNEQFF
CDR3nt: TGTGCCTGGAGTGTCGTCGGCGACTTCCCGTCGTACAATGAGCAGTTCTTC

abundance: NA
v_gene: TRBV6-1
d_gene: TRBD1
j_gene: TRBJ2-5
CDR3aa: CASSEGTGGPPDPQYF
CDR3nt: TGTGCCAGCAGTGAAGGGACAGGGGGCCCTCCGGATCCCCAGTACTTC

abundance: NA
v_gene: TRBV6-1
d_gene: TRBD1
j_gene: TRBJ2-7
CDR3aa: CASSVGTGSAYEQYF
CDR3nt: TGTGCCAGCAGTGTTGGGACAGGTAGCGCCTACGAGCAGTACTTC

abundance: NA
v_gene: TRBV7-8
d_gene: TRBD1
j_gene: TRBJ2-5
CDR3aa: CASRRQGAGVPALETQYF
CDR3nt: TGTGCCAGCAGACGACAGGGGGCGGGAGTTCCTGCATTAGAGACCCAGTACTTC

abundance: NA
v_gene: TRBV18
d_gene: TRBD1
j_gene: TRBJ2-1
CDR3aa: CASHSRTGTYNEQFF
CDR3nt: TGTGCCAGCCACTCTAGGACAGGGACTTACAATGAGCAGTTCTTC

abundance: NA
v_gene: TRBV4-3
d_gene: TRBD2
j_gene: TRBJ2-1
CDR3aa: CASSHTLAGGLYEQFF
CDR3nt: TGCGCCAGCAGCCATACCCTAGCGGGAGGGTTGTACGAGCAGTTCTTC

abundance: NA
v_gene: TRBV4-1
d_gene: NA
j_gene: TRBJ2-3
CDR3aa: CASSQFGYRDTQYF
CDR3nt: TGCGCCAGCAGCCAATTCGGGTATAGAGATACGCAGTATTTT

abundance: NA
v_gene: TRBV4-3
d_gene: TRBD2
j_gene: TRBJ2-6
CDR3aa: CASSRLAGSGANVLTF
CDR3nt: TGCGCCAGCAGCCGGCTAGCGGGTTCTGGGGCCAACGTCCTGACTTTC

abundance: NA
v_gene: TRBV11-3
d_gene: NA
j_gene: TRBJ2-2
CDR3aa: CASSLVRTGELFF
CDR3nt: TGTGCCAGCAGCTTAGTTCGGACCGGGGAGCTGTTTTTT

abundance: NA
v_gene: TRBV5-4
d_gene: NA
j_gene: TRBJ2-7
CDR3aa: CASSLDGRGPYEQYF
CDR3nt: TGTGCCAGCAGCTTGGACGGGCGGGGGCCCTACGAGCAGTACTTC

abundance: NA
v_gene: TRBV4-1
d_gene: NA
j_gene: TRBJ1-6
CDR3aa: CASSQRDGSYNSPLHF
CDR3nt: TGCGCCAGCAGCCAGCGGGACGGCTCCTATAATTCACCCCTCCACTTT

abundance: once
v_gene: TRBV5-5
d_gene: NA
j_gene: TRBJ2-1
CDR3aa: CASRPLGTSYNEQFF
CDR3nt: TGTGCCAGCAGACCCCTAGGAACCTCCTACAATGAGCAGTTCTTC

abundance: NA
v_gene: TRBV19
d_gene: TRBD1
j_gene: TRBJ2-7
CDR3aa: CASSIEGQGLNEQYF
CDR3nt: TGTGCCAGTAGTATTGAGGGACAGGGGTTGAACGAGCAGTACTTC

abundance: NA
v_gene: TRBV27
d_gene: NA
j_gene: TRBJ2-1
CDR3aa: CASSPNSGARGNEQFF
CDR3nt: TGTGCCAGCAGTCCAAATAGCGGAGCCCGCGGGAATGAGCAGTTCTTC

abundance: few
v_gene: TRBV6-5
d_gene: NA
j_gene: TRBJ1-1
CDR3aa: CASSRRQNTEAFF
CDR3nt: TGTGCCAGCAGCAGGAGACAGAACACTGAAGCTTTCTTT